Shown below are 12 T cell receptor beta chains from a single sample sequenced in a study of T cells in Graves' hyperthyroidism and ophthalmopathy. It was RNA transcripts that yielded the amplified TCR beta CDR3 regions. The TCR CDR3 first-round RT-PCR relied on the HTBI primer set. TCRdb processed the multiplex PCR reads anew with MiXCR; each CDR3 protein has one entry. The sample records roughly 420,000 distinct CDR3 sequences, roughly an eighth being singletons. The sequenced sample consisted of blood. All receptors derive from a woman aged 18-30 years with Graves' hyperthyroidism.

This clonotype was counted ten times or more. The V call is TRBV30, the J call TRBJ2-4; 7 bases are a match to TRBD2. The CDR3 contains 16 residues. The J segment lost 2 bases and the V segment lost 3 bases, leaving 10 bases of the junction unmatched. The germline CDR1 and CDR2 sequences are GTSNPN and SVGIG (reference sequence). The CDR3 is CAWSELAYESKNIQYF. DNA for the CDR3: TGTGCCTGGAGCGAACTAGCGTATGAATCCAAAAACATTCAGTACTTC.

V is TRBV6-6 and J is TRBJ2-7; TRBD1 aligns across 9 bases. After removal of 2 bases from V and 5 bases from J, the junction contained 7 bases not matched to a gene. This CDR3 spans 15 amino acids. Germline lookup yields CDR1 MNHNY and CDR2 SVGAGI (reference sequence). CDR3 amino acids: CASSYGGQGYHEQYF. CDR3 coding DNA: TGTGCCAGCAGTTACGGGGGACAGGGATACCACGAGCAGTACTTC.

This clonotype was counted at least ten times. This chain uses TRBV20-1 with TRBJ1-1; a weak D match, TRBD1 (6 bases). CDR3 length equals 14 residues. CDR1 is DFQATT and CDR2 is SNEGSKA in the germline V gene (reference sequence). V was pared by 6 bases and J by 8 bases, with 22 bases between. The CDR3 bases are TGCAGTGCCCCCGGGGGGGCCTCCTCCACCGAAGCTTTCTTT. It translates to CSAPGGASSTEAFF.

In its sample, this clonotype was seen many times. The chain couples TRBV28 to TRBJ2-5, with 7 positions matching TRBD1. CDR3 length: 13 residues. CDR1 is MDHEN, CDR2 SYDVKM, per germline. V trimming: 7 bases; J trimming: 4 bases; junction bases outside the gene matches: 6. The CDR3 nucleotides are TGTGCCAGCACCAAAACAGGGGTAGAGACCCAGTACTTC. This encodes CASTKTGVETQYF. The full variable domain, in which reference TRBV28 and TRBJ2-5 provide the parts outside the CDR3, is DVKVTQSSRYLVKRTGEKVFLECVQDMDHENMFWYRQDPGLGLRLIYFSYDVKMKEKGDIPEGYSVSREKKERFSLILESASTNQTSMYLCASTKTGVETQYFGPGTRLLVL.

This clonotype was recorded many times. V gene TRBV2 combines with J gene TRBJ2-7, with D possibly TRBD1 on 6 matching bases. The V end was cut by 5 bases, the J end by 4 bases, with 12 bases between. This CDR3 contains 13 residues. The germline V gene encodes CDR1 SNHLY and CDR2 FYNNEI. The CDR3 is CASSTMDSYEQYF. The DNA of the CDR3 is TGTGCCAGCAGTACCATGGACAGTTACGAGCAGTACTTC.

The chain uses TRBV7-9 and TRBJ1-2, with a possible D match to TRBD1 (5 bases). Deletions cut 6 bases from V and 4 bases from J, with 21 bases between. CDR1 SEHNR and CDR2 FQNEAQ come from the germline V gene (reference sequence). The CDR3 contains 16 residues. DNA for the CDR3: TGTGCCAGCAGTTCACTCGGGACGGAGAAATCCTATGGCTACACCTTC. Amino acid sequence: CASSSLGTEKSYGYTF.

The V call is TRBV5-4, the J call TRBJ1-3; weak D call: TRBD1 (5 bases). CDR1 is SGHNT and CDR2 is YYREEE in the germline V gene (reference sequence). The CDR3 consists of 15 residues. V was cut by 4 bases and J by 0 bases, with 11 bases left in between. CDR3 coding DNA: TGTGCCAGCAGCGAGGGACCCGGCTCTGGAAACACCATATATTTT. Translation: CASSEGPGSGNTIYF.

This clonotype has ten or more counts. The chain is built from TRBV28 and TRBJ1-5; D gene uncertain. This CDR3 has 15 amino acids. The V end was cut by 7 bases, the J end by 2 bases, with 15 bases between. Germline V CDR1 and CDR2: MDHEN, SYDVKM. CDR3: CASITSSPRNQPQHF. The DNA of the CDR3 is TGTGCCAGCATCACCTCCTCCCCTCGCAATCAGCCCCAGCATTTT. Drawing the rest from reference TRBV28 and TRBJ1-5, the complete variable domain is DVKVTQSSRYLVKRTGEKVFLECVQDMDHENMFWYRQDPGLGLRLIYFSYDVKMKEKGDIPEGYSVSREKKERFSLILESASTNQTSMYLCASITSSPRNQPQHFGDGTRLSIL.

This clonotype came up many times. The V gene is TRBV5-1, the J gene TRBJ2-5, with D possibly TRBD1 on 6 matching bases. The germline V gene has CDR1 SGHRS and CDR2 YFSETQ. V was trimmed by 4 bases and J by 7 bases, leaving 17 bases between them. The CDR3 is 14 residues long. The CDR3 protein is CASSADSGWGTQYF. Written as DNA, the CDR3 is TGCGCCAGCAGCGCGGACAGTGGCTGGGGGACCCAGTACTTC.

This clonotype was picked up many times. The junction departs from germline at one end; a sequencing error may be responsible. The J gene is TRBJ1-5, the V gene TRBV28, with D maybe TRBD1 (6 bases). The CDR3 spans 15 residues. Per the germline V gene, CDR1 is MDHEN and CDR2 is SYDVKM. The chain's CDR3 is CASRLTGARGQPQHF. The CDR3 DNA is TGTGCCAGCCGTTTAACGGGGGCCCGGGGTCAGCCCCAGCATTTT.

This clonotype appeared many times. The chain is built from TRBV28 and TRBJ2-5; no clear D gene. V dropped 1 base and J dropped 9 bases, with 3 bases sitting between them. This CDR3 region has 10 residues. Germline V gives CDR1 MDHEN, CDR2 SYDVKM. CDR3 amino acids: CASSLSAQYF. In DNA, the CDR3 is TGTGCCAGCAGTTTATCGGCCCAGTACTTC.

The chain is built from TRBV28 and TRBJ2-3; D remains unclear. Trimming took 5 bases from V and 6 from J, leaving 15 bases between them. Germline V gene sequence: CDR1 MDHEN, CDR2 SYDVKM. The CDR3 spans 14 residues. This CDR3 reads CASSRVRSSDTQYF. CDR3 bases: TGTGCCAGCAGTCGAGTCAGGAGTTCCGATACGCAGTATTTT.